A single sample gave rise to the 13 T cell receptor beta chains below, sequenced in a study of human T cells and chemical hapten exposure. Specified time point: pre-sensitization, week 0. The treatment was: therapeutic diphenylcyclopropenone sensitization with weekly scalp DPC. TCRdb ran MiXCR on the RACE reads and lists one entry per CDR3 protein. The sample consists of under 100,000 distinct CDR3 sequences, 8.5% of them appearing once. This specimen consisted of whole blood, obtained in connection with sensitization to the hapten diphenylcyclopropenone (DPC). The receptors originated from a man aged 35 to 55 with alopecia areata. Some clones in this sample may be carry-over from other donors' samples.

This clonotype has more than one count but fewer than ten. This chain uses TRBV5-8 with TRBJ1-2; TRBD1 aligns across 10 bases. Trimming took 0 bases from V and 6 from J; bases not matched to a gene: 8. The CDR3 is 16 amino acids. CDR1 and CDR2 from the germline V gene are SGHTS and YDEGEE. This CDR3 reads CASSLVIGTGENGYTF. The CDR3 nucleotides read TGTGCCAGCAGCTTGGTAATAGGGACAGGGGAAAATGGCTACACCTTC.

This clonotype has a count of ten or more. The rearrangement links TRBV29-1 to TRBJ2-4, with D possibly being TRBD1 (6 bases). Germline CDR1 SQVTM, CDR2 ANQGSEA. Trimming pared 2 bases from V and 5 bases from J, leaving 19 bases between. The CDR3 extends over 16 amino acids. The CDR3 coding sequence is TGCAGCGTTGAAATACTGCAGGGGAGTGAGGAAAACATTCAGTACTTC. Amino acid sequence: CSVEILQGSEENIQYF.

This clonotype showed up many times. This chain uses TRBV4-1 with TRBJ1-1, with 7 bases that match TRBD1. CDR3 size: 16 residues. After removal of 3 bases from V and 3 bases from J, the junction contained 10 bases not matched to a gene. In germline, CDR1 is MGHRA, CDR2 YSYEKL. The CDR3 bases are TGCGCCAGCAGCCATCTATCCCGGGACAGATACACTGAAGCTTTCTTT. Translating it yields CASSHLSRDRYTEAFF.

The V and J genes are TRBV27 and TRBJ2-4; no clear D. Germline V lookup: CDR1 MNHEY, CDR2 SMNVEV (reference sequence). The CDR3 totals 14 residues. Trimming shortened V by 2 bases and J by 1 base, and 6 bases separated the two germline ends. This chain's CDR3 is CASSLGFAKNIQYF. The CDR3 DNA sequence: TGTGCCAGCAGTTTAGGCTTTGCCAAAAACATTCAGTACTTC.

The chain recombines TRBV12-3 or TRBV12-4 with TRBJ1-1; D is possibly TRBD1 (5 bases). The CDR3 is made up of 14 amino acids. Trimming shortened V by 3 bases and J by 1 base, and 9 bases separated the two germline ends. The CDR3 region is CASSFGGRNTEAFF. Written as DNA, the CDR3 is TGTGCCAGCAGTTTCGGGGGGAGGAACACTGAAGCTTTCTTT.

There are many counts of this clonotype. The rearrangement joins TRBV30 to TRBJ2-1, with 7 nucleotides matching TRBD2. This CDR3 comprises 13 residues. The V gene's germline CDR1 is GTSNPN and CDR2 SVGIG (reference sequence). The V segment lost 5 bases and the J segment 2 bases; nucleotides outside the gene matches: 3. CDR3 protein: CAWASGPYNEQFF. CDR3 coding DNA: TGTGCCTGGGCTAGCGGCCCCTACAATGAGCAGTTCTTC.

This clonotype was counted at least ten times. The rearrangement uses TRBV27 and TRBJ2-1, with 14 bases lining up with TRBD2. This CDR3 has 15 residues. With 4 bases clipped from V and 7 bases from J, the junction kept 3 bases outside the gene matches. Germline CDR1 and CDR2: MNHEY and SMNVEV (reference sequence). The CDR3 loop reads CASSSGLAGVNEQFF. CDR3 nucleotides: TGTGCCAGCAGTTCGGGACTAGCGGGAGTTAATGAGCAGTTCTTC.

This chain joins TRBV11-2 and TRBJ2-3, with D maybe TRBD2 (6 bases). Looked up from germline, CDR1 is SGHAT and CDR2 is FQNNGV. The ends were cut back, 5 bases at V and 5 bases at J, with 14 bases in the middle. There are 14 residues in the CDR3. CDR3 amino acids: CASSRAEGRDTQYF. The CDR3 DNA follows: TGTGCCAGCAGCCGGGCGGAGGGCAGAGATACGCAGTATTTT.

There are a few counts of this clonotype. V is TRBV7-9 and J is TRBJ2-7; D not resolved. The CDR3 length is 13 residues. The germline V gene has CDR1 SEHNR and CDR2 FQNEAQ (reference sequence). Trimming took 1 base from V and 7 from J, leaving 11 bases between them. The CDR3 DNA reads TGTGCCAGCAGCTTAGAGGTCGGTTGGGAGCAGTACGTC. Protein: CASSLEVGWEQYV.

This clonotype was detected only a few times. The chain links TRBV6-5 to TRBJ2-1, with 9 bases that match TRBD2. The CDR3 is made up of 15 amino acids. The trim removed 6 bases at V and 4 bases at J, leaving 7 bases unmatched. Germline CDR1 MNHEY, CDR2 SVGAGI. The CDR3 protein is CASSNSGRNYNEQFF. The CDR3 bases are TGTGCCAGCAGCAACAGCGGGAGGAATTACAATGAGCAGTTCTTC.

This clonotype has at least ten counts. The rearrangement links TRBV6-6 to TRBJ2-3, with 7 bases fitting TRBD2. The length of the CDR3 is 16 residues. With 2 bases clipped from V and 4 bases from J, the junction kept 9 bases outside the gene matches. Germline V CDR1 and CDR2: MNHNY, SVGAGI (reference sequence). CDR3 in DNA: TGTGCCAGCAGTTACGAGCGGGGAGTTAGCCCAGATACGCAGTATTTT. Translating it yields CASSYERGVSPDTQYF.

J is TRBJ2-1 and V is TRBV11-3; D not certain. This CDR3 has 13 residues. With 2 bases removed from V and 8 bases from J, the gap between germline ends came to 10 bases. Germline assignment: CDR1 SGHNT and CDR2 YENEEA. The DNA of the CDR3 is TGTGCCAGCAGCTTACCCGACCACGATGAGCAGTTCTTC. Translating it yields CASSLPDHDEQFF. Full variable domain (remainder filled in from reference TRBV11-3 and TRBJ2-1): EAGVVQSPRYKIIEKKQPVAFWCNPISGHNTLYWYLQNLGQGPELLIRYENEEAVDDSQLPKDRFSAERLKGVDSTLKIQPAELGDSAVYLCASSLPDHDEQFFGPGTRLTVL.

The chain carries TRBV20-1 and TRBJ1-2; D remains unclear. CDR1 is DFQATT, CDR2 SNEGSKA, per germline (reference sequence). V lost 1 base and J 3 bases, leaving 12 bases between the germline ends. The CDR3 contains 14 residues. The CDR3 DNA follows: TGCAGTGCTAGAGCCCAGACCGATTACTATGGCTACACCTTC. Translating gives CSARAQTDYYGYTF.